The clone carrying this T cell receptor (beta chain) was counted once. This record comes from a study of blood T cell repertoires in COVID-19. For the study at large: There were acute and convalescent COVID-19 samples, and they came from the United States, Italy and Spain. The cDNA or gDNA used as material had been derived from T cells, B-cell-depleted T cells, or PBMCs.

Per the authors' pipeline: Quantification of nucleated cells was approximated via reference gene primer amplification. TCRdb's copy holds only in-frame clones and misses some; the assay was immunoSEQ multiplex PCR. The V and J calls and the clone size are those of that table, but D and trimming were determined from the DNA. The repertoire holds over 200,000 clones, with around nine tenths as singletons. This CDR3 is 19 amino acids long. Germline V gene lookup returns CDR1 SGHVS and CDR2 FQNEAQ. V lost 3 bases to trimming and J lost 4 bases; unmatched junction nucleotides: 12. The chain joins TRBV7-8 to TRBJ2-1, with 13 bases that match TRBD2. Sequencing input: peripheral blood. This sequence was found in a woman between 40 and 50 years old who had recovered from COVID-19. The CDR3, as DNA: TGTGCCAGCAGCTTCCCACTAGCGGGAGGGCCCGGAGCTTACAATGAGCAGTTCTTC. It codes for CASSFPLAGGPGAYNEQFF.